Sequencing of this TCR beta chain was carried out in a study of glioma-infiltrating T cells. Findings and caveats of the study: Tissue-blood divergence was below expectation in non-neoplastic patients, above in gliomas. Only very few CDR3 sequences appeared in both tissue and blood.

About this clonotype itself: Its specificity is unknown.

Amplification of TCR alpha and beta CDR3 regions from RNA used iRepertoire nested multiplex PCR. TCRdb analysed the multiplex PCR reads with MiXCR anew, one entry per CDR3 protein. The table records 150,000 or so distinct CDR3 sequences, about two fifths of them present only once. V trimming: 5 bases; J trimming: 6 bases; junction bases outside the gene matches: 0. Germline V gene sequence: CDR1 GTSNPN, CDR2 SVGIG (reference sequence). This CDR3 is built from 10 residues. Sequencing was carried out using glioma tissue, nonneoplastic brain tissue, or PBMCs (not recorded which). This sequence originates from a human donor with low-grade glioma or glioblastoma, undergoing nonglioma brain surgery, or in good health (not recorded which). The chain carries TRBV30 and TRBJ1-2; 7 nucleotides align to TRBD1. CDR3: CAWGQDGYTF. CDR3 nucleotides: TGTGCCTGGGGACAGGATGGCTACACCTTC.